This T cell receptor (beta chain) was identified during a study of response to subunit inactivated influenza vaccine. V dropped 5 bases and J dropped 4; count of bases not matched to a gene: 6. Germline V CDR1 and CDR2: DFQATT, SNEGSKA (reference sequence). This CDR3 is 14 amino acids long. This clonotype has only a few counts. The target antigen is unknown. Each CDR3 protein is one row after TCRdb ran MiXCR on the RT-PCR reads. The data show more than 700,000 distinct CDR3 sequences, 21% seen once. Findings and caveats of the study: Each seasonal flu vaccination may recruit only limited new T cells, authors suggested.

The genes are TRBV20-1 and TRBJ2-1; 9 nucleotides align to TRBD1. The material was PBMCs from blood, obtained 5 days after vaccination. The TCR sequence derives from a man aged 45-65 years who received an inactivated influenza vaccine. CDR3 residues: CSAPRTGEYNEQFF. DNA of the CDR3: TGCAGTGCTCCCCGGACAGGGGAATACAATGAGCAGTTCTTC.